This T cell receptor beta chain was documented in a study of shared clonotypes between healthy human individuals (TCRdb year 2020). With respect to the entire study: Three men and two women, aged 18 to 49 years, made up the cohort. For each donor, CD4 naive and CD4 memory were each run on three plates, CD8 naive on two plates, and CD8 memory on one plate. The study deeply sequenced blood TCR repertoires of about 5 healthy adults to estimate repertoire size and the extent of clonotype sharing between individuals. Libraries were prepared and TCR repertoires were sequenced by different laboratories using diverse techniques, in order to increase sequencing depth and limit assay-specific biases. Between about 0.85 and 8.9 billion PBMCs per donor were obtained by leukapheresis. The research as a whole found: Sampling was restricted to blood, and TCR repertoires in tissues likely differ from the TCR repertoires found in blood. The genetic and exposure-history diversity represented was limited by the small number of donors. Based on pairwise subsampling, the degree of clonotype sharing among donors was expected to be affected by sequencing depth. Incomplete sequencing was indicated by rarefaction of sorted-subset datasets, despite the large sequencing depth. Across a handful of donors, around 5% of naive CD4, approximately 4% of naive CD8, 2.3% of memory CD4, and around 0.4% of memory CD8 clonotypes were shared. Higher generation probabilities were observed for clonotypes shared by all four sorted-subset donors than for non-shared clonotypes. Naive subsets generally had larger estimated clonotype richness than memory subsets did.

The donors were healthy, HIV-negative adults who had no recently reported acute infections or vaccinations. Every donor was a Caucasian adult living in Nashville, Tennessee, USA. CD4+ T cells were enriched by magnetic negative selection, after which naive cells were positively selected on CD45RA and the negative fraction was taken as the memory subset. After blood collection by leukapheresis, PBMCs were isolated using Ficoll-Histopaque density gradient centrifugation and then cryopreserved in the vapor phase of liquid nitrogen. Analytical flow cytometry was used to check the purity and quantity of each magnetically sorted T cell population. Each sorted fraction had its genomic DNA isolated and then quantified by UV absorbance on a Nanodrop 2000c. Regarding this clone: There is no known antigen for this receptor. There are no base qualities to consult, and no much larger clone falls within one base.

TCR CDR3 regions were amplified from genomic DNA by multiplex PCR using the deep immunoSEQ assay. For each cell subset, the extracted genomic DNA was distributed evenly across all wells of several immunoSEQ 96-well plates, and each plate served as one replicate. For sorted subsets, roughly 200 ng of genomic DNA, equivalent to 25,000 to 30,000 T cell genomes, went into each replicate PCR. Purified libraries were quantified with a Qubit 3.0 fluorometer, sized on a Bioanalyzer 2100, and re-quantified with the KAPA Library Quantification kit. Each immunoSEQ 96-well plate was sequenced on its own single-read 150-cycle Illumina NextSeq 550 flow cell. As for how the authors treated the data: The immunoSEQ output contained only junctional sequences without quality scores, so filtering could not match that applied to full-length reads. Sequences were annotated with PyIR, a Python wrapper for IgBLAST v1.9, and V/J genes and CDR3 were assigned using IMGT germline references. Reads were filtered out if the reads had weak V/J assignments (E-value above 1e-6), no CDR3, stop codons, out-of-frame junctions, or ambiguous translated residues. A V3J clonotype was defined by an identical inferred V gene, J gene, and CDR3 amino acid sequence. Percentage overlap between repertoires was computed as shared unique clonotypes divided by the size of the smaller repertoire. RTK rarefaction, the Chao1 estimator, and Recon v2.1 estimates of unobserved clonotypes were used to assess repertoire richness. OLGA was used to compute generation probabilities for all TCRbeta clonotypes that the gDNA method yielded from a handful of donors. The source is immuneACCESS, and TCRdb retained only in-frame sequences with V and J called. Part of the clones is not carried over; for the studies checked, unresolved V genes explain less than half of this, and the remainder is unexplained. V and J calls and clone size are as listed in that table; D and trimming were resolved from the DNA. Counted in this sample were about 2.3 million clones; approximately 95% of them appeared once. Roughly 0.36% of the sample is in the top ten clones.

The receptor was derived from a man younger than 30 in good health. Some clones in this sample may be carry-over from other donors' samples. The sample comprised naive CD4+ T cells from PBMCs. According to the study, the label for this sample's cell subset or site signals: CD45RA+ positively selected.

The DNA reads as follows: TGCGCCAGCAGCTTTGCGGGAGGGGTCCAAGAGACCCAGTACTTC. Translation gives CASSFAGGVQETQYF. This chain joins TRBV5-1 to TRBJ2-5; 9 central bases correspond to TRBD2. Reading from cysteine to phenylalanine, the CDR3 counts 15 amino acids. Solely the CDR3 DNA is kept, with 45 bases framed from the first base. CDR1 is given as SGHRS and CDR2 as YFSETQ, both from the germline V gene. Unmatched junction bases come to 3, with V trimmed by 2 bases and J by 1 base. Reference TRBV5-1 and TRBJ2-5 proteins supply the regions before and after the CDR3; the full variable domain is: KAGVTQTPRYLIKTRGQQVTLSCSPISGHRSVSWYQQTPGQGLQFLFEYFSETQRNKGNFPGRFSGRQFSNSRSEMNVSTLELGDSALYLCASSFAGGVQETQYFGPGTRLLVL.